What follows describes a single T cell receptor beta chain. The antigen is unknown. A single record per CDR3 protein comes from TCRdb applying MiXCR to the 5' RACE reads. The data hold some 190,000 distinct CDR3 sequences, with approximately 15% observed a single time. The data derive from a study of identical twins. Study-wide results and limits: The study found that models underestimated out-of-frame TCR alpha sharing in monozygotic twins.

The ends were cut back, 10 bases at V and 1 base at J, with 19 bases in the middle. This CDR3 has 15 amino acids. CDR1 is SGHAT, CDR2 FQNNGV, per germline. These records were also assigned to another study, of T cells expressing NK-cell markers. That report notes: Sequencing of TCR beta repertoires drew on sorted CD3+CD56+NKG2C+, CD3+CD56+NKG2C- and CD3+CD56-NKG2C+ T cells.

This receptor was taken from a young woman in good health. The sample taken for sequencing was CD8+ T cells sorted from blood. The chain recombines TRBV11-2 with TRBJ2-5; TRBD2 might be the D (7 bases). In DNA form, the CDR3 reads TGTGCCACCACGGGGGGCGGGGGCCCCCAAGAGACCCAGTACTTC. As protein: CATTGGGGPQETQYF. The variable domain in full, completed from reference TRBV11-2 and TRBJ2-5, reads EAGVAQSPRYKIIEKRQSVAFWCNPISGHATLYWYQQILGQGPKLLIQFQNNGVVDDSQLPKDRFSAERLKGVDSTLKIQPAKLEDSAVYLCATTGGGGPQETQYFGPGTRLLVL.